This T cell receptor (beta chain) was documented in a study of OX40 agonist ivuxolimab in advanced cancers. Using immunoSEQ multiplex PCR, the repertoire was profiled, and TCRdb retains in-frame clones only, with some absent. The sample lists 20,000 to 30,000 clones; approximately 90% were seen once. The CDR3 contains 14 residues. Per germline, CDR1 MNHNS and CDR2 SASEGT. V trimming: 2 bases; J trimming: 6 bases; junction bases outside the gene matches: 3. The chain joins TRBV6-1 to TRBJ2-3; 9 nucleotides agree with TRBD2. The sequence derives from an adult with an advanced solid tumor such as melanoma, head and neck, liver or kidney cancer. The input for sequencing was CD4+ or CD8+ T cells sorted from blood, taken in a trial of the OX40 agonist ivuxolimab. The CDR3 here is CASSESGRPDTQYF. The CDR3 region has the DNA TGTGCCAGCAGTGAAAGCGGGAGGCCCGATACGCAGTATTTT.